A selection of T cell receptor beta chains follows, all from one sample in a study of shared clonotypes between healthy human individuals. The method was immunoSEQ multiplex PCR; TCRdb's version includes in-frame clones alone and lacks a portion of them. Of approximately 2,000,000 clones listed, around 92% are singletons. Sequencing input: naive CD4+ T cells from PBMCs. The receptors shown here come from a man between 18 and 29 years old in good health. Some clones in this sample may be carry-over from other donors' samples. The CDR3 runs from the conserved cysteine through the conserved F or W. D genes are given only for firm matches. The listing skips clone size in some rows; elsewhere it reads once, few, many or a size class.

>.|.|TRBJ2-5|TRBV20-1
TGCAGTGCTCTAGGCCAAGCGACCCAGTACTTC
CSALGQATQYF
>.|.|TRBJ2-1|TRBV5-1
TGCGCCAGCAGCTTCCGGGAGTTGGCATACAATGAGCAGTTCTTC
CASSFRELAYNEQFF
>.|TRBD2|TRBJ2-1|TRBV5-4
TGTGCCAGCAGCCCAACTAGCGGGAGTCGACATGAGCAGTTCTTC
CASSPTSGSRHEQFF
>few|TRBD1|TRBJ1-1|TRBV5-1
TGCGCCAGCAGCTTGACAGGGGTCCCGGGAACTGAAGCTTTCTTT
CASSLTGVPGTEAFF
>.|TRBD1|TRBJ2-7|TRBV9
TGTGCCAGCAGCGTAGCTGCGGACAGGATCTACGAGCAGTACTTC
CASSVAADRIYEQYF
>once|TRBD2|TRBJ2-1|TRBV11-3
TGTGCCAGCAGCTTAGTAGCGGGAGGCGGCTACAATGAGCAGTTCTTC
CASSLVAGGGYNEQFF
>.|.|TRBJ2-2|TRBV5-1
TGCGCCAGCAGCTCCCACATGGGCACCGGGGAGCTGTTTTTT
CASSSHMGTGELFF
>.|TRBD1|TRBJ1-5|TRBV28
TGTGCCAGCAGAGTTGGGACAGGGCCCGGGCAGCCCCAGCATTTT
CASRVGTGPGQPQHF
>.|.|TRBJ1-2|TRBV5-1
TGCGCCAGCAGCTTCGACGGGCAGGGCGGCTACACCTTC
CASSFDGQGGYTF
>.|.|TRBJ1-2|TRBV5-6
TGTGCCAGCAGCCGCGAGGGGCCCAGTGGCTACACCTTC
CASSREGPSGYTF
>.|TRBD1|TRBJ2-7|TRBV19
TGTGCCAGTAGTTTGGACAGGGACTACGAGCAGTACTTC
CASSLDRDYEQYF
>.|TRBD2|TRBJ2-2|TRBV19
TGTGCCAGTGGCCCCCGGGCTAGCGGGACCGGGGAGCTGTTTTTT
CASGPRASGTGELFF
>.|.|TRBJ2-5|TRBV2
TGTGCCACCCAACGCGGCGATCAGGGGTTCGAGACCCAGTACTTC
CATQRGDQGFETQYF
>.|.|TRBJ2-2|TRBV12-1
TGTGCCAGCAGCTCTAGGACTCACGGGGAGCTGTTTTTT
CASSSRTHGELFF
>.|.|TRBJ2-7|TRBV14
TGTGCCAGCAGCCATGGAGGGACCTACGAGCAGTACTTC
CASSHGGTYEQYF
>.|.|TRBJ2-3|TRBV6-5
TGTGCCAGCAGTTACAGCGGCACAGATACGCAGTATTTT
CASSYSGTDTQYF
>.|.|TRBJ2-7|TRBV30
TGTGCCTGGAGAGCATTCCTCCGGGTCTCCTACGAGCAGTACTTC
CAWRAFLRVSYEQYF
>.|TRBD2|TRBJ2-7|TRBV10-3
TGTGCCATCAGTGGGGGGACTAGCGGAATCTACGAGCAGTACTTC
CAISGGTSGIYEQYF
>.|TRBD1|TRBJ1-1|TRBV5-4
TGTGCCAGCAGCCCCCGGACAGGGTCGAGAACTGAAGCTTTCTTT
CASSPRTGSRTEAFF
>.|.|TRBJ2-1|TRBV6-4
TGTGCCAGCAGTGACGACCCCGTCGTGTGGGGCTCCTACAATGAGCAGTTCTTC
CASSDDPVVWGSYNEQFF
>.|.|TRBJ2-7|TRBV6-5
TGTGCCAGCAGTTACTCTTGGAGGGTGGGCGAGCAGTACTTC
CASSYSWRVGEQYF
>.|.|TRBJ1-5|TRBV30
TGTGCCTGGAGTGTACATAGCGGGGTAAATCAGCCCCAGCATTTT
CAWSVHSGVNQPQHF
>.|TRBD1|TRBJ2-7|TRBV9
TGTGCCAGCAGCGCGGGACAGGGAGAATACGAGCAGTACTTC
CASSAGQGEYEQYF
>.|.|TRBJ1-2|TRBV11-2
TGTGCCAGCAGCTCCCCCCTTAGGGGCAACTATGGCTACACCTTC
CASSSPLRGNYGYTF
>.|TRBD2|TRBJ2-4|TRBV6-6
TGTGCCAGCACCTCCGGGGGACTAGGGGCCAAAAACATTCAGTACTTC
CASTSGGLGAKNIQYF
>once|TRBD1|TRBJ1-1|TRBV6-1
TGTGCCAGCAGTGCGTACGGACAGGGGGGCACTGAAGCTTTCTTT
CASSAYGQGGTEAFF
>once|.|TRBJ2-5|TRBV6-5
TGTGCCAGCAGCCGAAGACTAGTGGAAGAGACCCAGTACTTC
CASSRRLVEETQYF
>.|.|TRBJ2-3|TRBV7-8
TGTGCCAGCAGCGCTTATTTCCAGGGCACAGATACGCAGTATTTT
CASSAYFQGTDTQYF
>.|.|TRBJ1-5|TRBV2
TGTGCCAGCAGTGCAGTGATAGGGGGGTATCAGCCCCAGCATTTT
CASSAVIGGYQPQHF
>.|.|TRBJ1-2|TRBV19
TGTGCCAGTAGTATAGCCGGGGTCTATGGCTACACCTTC
CASSIAGVYGYTF
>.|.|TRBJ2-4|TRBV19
TGTGCCAGTAGCCCACGTCAGATAGCCAAAAACATTCAGTACTTC
CASSPRQIAKNIQYF
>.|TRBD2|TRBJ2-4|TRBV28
TGTGCCAGCAGTTCCACTAGCGGGAGAAACATTCAGTACTTC
CASSSTSGRNIQYF
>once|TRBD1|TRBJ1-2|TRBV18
TGTGCCAGCTCACCTCGACAGGGGGGCTATGGCTACACCTTC
CASSPRQGGYGYTF
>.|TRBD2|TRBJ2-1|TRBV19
TGTGCCAGTCGGCTAGCGGGATATGAGCAGTTCTTC
CASRLAGYEQFF
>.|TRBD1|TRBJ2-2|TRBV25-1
TGTGCCAGCAGGGACCCCGGGACAGGGGACACCGGGGAGCTGTTTTTT
CASRDPGTGDTGELFF
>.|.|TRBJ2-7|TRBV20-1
TGCAGTGCTAGAAGGCACTACGAGCAGTACTTC
CSARRHYEQYF
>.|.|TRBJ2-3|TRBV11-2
TGTGCCAGCAGCTTAAAGGGACTGACGGACCTAACAGATACGCAGTATTTT
CASSLKGLTDLTDTQYF
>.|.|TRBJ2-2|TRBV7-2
TGTGCCAGTGCCGACAGACCCACCGGGGAGCTGTTTTTT
CASADRPTGELFF
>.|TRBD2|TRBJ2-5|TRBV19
TGTGCCAGTAGTGACCCGGGAGGGCCGGGAGAGACCCAGTACTTC
CASSDPGGPGETQYF
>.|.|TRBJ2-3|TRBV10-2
TGCGCCAGCACTGGGCGAGGATCCCCCAGAGCGCAGTATTTT
CASTGRGSPRAQYF
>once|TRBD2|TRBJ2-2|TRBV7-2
TGTGCCAGCAGCTTTCTGGCGGGAGTTAGGGAGCTGTTTTTT
CASSFLAGVRELFF
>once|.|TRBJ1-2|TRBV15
TGTGCCACCAGCAGGACAGGATGGGATGGCTACACCTTC
CATSRTGWDGYTF
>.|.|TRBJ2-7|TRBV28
TGTGCCAGCAGTTTAAGTAGCGCGTCCTACGAGCAGTACTTC
CASSLSSASYEQYF
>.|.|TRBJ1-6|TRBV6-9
TGTGCCAGCAGTTATTCGAGGGCAGGAGATAATTCACCCCTCCACTTT
CASSYSRAGDNSPLHF
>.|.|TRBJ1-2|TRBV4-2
TGTGCCAGCAGCCAAGACCAGGGGCGCAACGAGTATGGCTACACCTTC
CASSQDQGRNEYGYTF
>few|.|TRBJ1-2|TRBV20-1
TGCAGTGCTAGTGGTAACTATGGCTACACCTTC
CSASGNYGYTF
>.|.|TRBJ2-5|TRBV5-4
TGTGCCAGCTGGGGACCCCGCAAGGAGACCCAGTACTTC
CASWGPRKETQYF
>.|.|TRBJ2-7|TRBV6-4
TGTGCCAGCAGTGATCAGAGTTTTAAAACTAGCCGTTCCCGCTACGAGCAGTACTTC
CASSDQSFKTSRSRYEQYF
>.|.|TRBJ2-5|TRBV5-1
TGCGCCAGCAGATACGGGTCGGCCGAGGTGGACCAGTACTTC
CASRYGSAEVDQYF
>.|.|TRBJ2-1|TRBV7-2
TGTGCCAGCAGCTTAGGCACCTACAATGAGCAGTTCTTC
CASSLGTYNEQFF
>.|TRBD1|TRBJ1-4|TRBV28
TGTGCCAGCAGTAACGGCCTCAGGGGGCCGGGTGAAAAACTGTTTTTT
CASSNGLRGPGEKLFF